This TCR beta chain was retrieved from a study of T cell responses to AZD1222 COVID-19 vaccine. Study-level findings and limits: The donors showed a predominance of white British ancestry and of females, with possible underestimation of clonal diversity. Unmutated variant regions reportedly attract nearly half of all spike-specific TCRs. Baseline seropositives among AZD1222 recipients totaled only five or six. The study found vaccine-associated CD4 TCRs spanning spike, dominant at 160-218 and 743-854.

The repertoire was sequenced with immunoSEQ multiplex PCR; TCRdb's copy has only in-frame clones and lacks some. The sample records approximately 67,000 clones, 86% being singletons. Trimming removed 0 bases at V and 5 bases at J, with 14 bases between. Germline V gives CDR1 MGHRA, CDR2 YSYEKL. The CDR3 runs to 16 residues. As concerns this clone: Its antigen is currently unknown.

Sequenced material: peripheral blood, taken on day 0 of AZD1222 vaccination. The TCR originated in an adult in good health. The rearrangement uses TRBV4-1 and TRBJ2-1, with D possibly being TRBD2 (5 bases). The CDR3 DNA follows: TGCGCCAGCAGCCAAGATAGGGCCTCCGGGAACAATGAGCAGTTCTTC. The encoded protein is CASSQDRASGNNEQFF.